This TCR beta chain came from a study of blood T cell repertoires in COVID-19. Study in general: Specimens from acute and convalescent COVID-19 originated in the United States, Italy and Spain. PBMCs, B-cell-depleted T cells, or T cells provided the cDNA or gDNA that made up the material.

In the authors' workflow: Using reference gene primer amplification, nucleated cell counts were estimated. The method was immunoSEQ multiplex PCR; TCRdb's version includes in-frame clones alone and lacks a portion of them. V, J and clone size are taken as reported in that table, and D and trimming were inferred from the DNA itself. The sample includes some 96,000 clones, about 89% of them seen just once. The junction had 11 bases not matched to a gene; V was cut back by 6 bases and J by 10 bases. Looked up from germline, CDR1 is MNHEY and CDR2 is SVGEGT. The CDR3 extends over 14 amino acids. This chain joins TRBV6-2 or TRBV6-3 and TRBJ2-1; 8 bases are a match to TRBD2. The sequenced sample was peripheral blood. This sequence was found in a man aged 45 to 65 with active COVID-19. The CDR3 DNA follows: TGTGCCAGCAGCAGCCCTCTAGCGGGCCTCGAGCAGTTCTTC. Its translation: CASSSPLAGLEQFF.